The subject of this entry is one T cell receptor (beta chain). Its antigen is still unknown. The junction had 9 bases not matched to a gene; V was cut back by 4 bases and J by 4 bases. The CDR3 has 16 amino acids. The germline CDR1 and CDR2 sequences are PRHDT and FYEKMQ (reference sequence). These data are taken from a study of human T cells and chemical hapten exposure. Points from the study as a whole: TCRs at high frequency, those above 1 in 1000, did not change with DPC sensitization.

The authors' processing: Sample-level TCR yields exhibited a median of around 93,000, with a range of about 20,000 to 690,600. MiXCR was run by TCRdb on the RACE reads, yielding one entry per CDR3 protein. TCRdb's processing, not the study's, gives the V and J calls here. There are 75,000 to 80,000 distinct CDR3 sequences in the sample; 8.5% to 10% occur only once, and 1.7% lies in the top ten. Time point meaning: healthy volunteer bleed at 6 weeks. Sequencing started from total RNA isolated from unfractionated whole blood. This clonotype was sampled from a female donor in good health. Some clones in this sample may be carry-over from other donors' samples. The sequencing sample was made of whole blood. The rearrangement links TRBV13 to TRBJ2-3, with TRBD1 matching 9 bases. DNA of the CDR3: TGTGCCAGCAGCTACCGGACAGGGGTCTACCCAGATACGCAGTATTTT. It is translated as CASSYRTGVYPDTQYF.